This T cell receptor (beta chain) was identified in a study of tumor-infiltrating lymphocytes in oesophageal squamous cell carcinoma. The V gene's germline CDR1 is SGHVS and CDR2 FNYEAQ. The CDR3 contains 16 residues. TCRdb reprocessed the PCR reads via MiXCR and lists one record per CDR3 protein. The repertoire holds about 15,000 distinct CDR3 sequences, with around 51% as singletons. Material for sequencing was esophageal tumor tissue. This sequence originates from a female donor with esophageal squamous cell carcinoma. V is TRBV7-6 and J is TRBJ2-5; 9 nucleotides line up with TRBD2. The tail of the sequence fits TRBJ2-7 better, so the J call may be wrong. The CDR3 reads CASSLPPAGGGYEQYF. CDR3 coding DNA: TGTGCCAGCAGCCTACCTCCAGCGGGAGGTGGGTACGAGCAGTACTTC.